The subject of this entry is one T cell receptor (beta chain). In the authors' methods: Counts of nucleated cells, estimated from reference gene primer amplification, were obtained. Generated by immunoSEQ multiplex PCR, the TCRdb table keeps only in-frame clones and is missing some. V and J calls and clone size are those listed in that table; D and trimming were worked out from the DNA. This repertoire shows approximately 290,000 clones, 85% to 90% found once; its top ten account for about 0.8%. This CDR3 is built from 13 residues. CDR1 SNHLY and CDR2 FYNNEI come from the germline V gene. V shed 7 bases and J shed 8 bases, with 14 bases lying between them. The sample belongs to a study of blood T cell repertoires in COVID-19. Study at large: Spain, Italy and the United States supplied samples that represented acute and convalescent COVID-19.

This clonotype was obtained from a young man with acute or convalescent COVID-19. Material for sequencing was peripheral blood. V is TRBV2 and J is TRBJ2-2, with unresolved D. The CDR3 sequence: CASNSPPGGELFF. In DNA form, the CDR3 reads TGTGCCAGCAACAGCCCCCCCGGAGGGGAGCTGTTTTTT.